Listed below are T cell receptor beta chains from one sample, sequenced in a study of T cell clones after liver transplantation. Using immunoSEQ multiplex PCR, the repertoire was profiled, and TCRdb retains in-frame clones only, with some absent. Of around 97,000 clones detected, roughly 80% appear once; the ten largest clones hold approximately 3%. The sample here was CD4+ T cells from blood, taken around 48 months after liver transplant. The receptors stem from a human patient who received a liver transplant. Some T cells may be the graft donor's. Each CDR3 is given with its conserved first and last residue. D genes are given only for firm matches. Size values are once, few and many counts, or a class for expanded clones, and some rows have none.

V	size	J	D	CDR3	DNA
TRBV18	NA	TRBJ1-4	TRBD1	CASSPGTGVEKLFF	TGTGCCAGCTCACCCGGGACAGGGGTTGAAAAACTGTTTTTT
TRBV19	NA	TRBJ1-2	NA	CASSMWGQRMDGYTF	TGTGCCAGTAGTATGTGGGGTCAGCGCATGGATGGCTACACCTTC
TRBV11-3	NA	TRBJ2-2	NA	CASSFPTGELFF	TGTGCCAGCAGCTTCCCTACCGGGGAGCTGTTTTTT
TRBV2	NA	TRBJ1-2	TRBD1	CASIPGTGTYGYTF	TGTGCCAGCATCCCCGGGACAGGGACCTATGGCTACACCTTC
TRBV6-1	NA	TRBJ1-5	TRBD1	CASTFRGPSDQPQHF	TGTGCCAGCACTTTCAGGGGGCCTAGTGATCAGCCCCAGCATTTT
TRBV2	few	TRBJ1-5	NA	CASNSGSHQPQHF	TGTGCCAGCAACTCCGGGAGCCATCAGCCCCAGCATTTT
TRBV30	NA	TRBJ1-3	NA	CAWEPIGNTIYF	TGTGCCTGGGAACCCATTGGAAACACCATATATTTT
TRBV5-1	NA	TRBJ1-6	NA	CASSQMTFNSPLHF	TGCGCCAGCAGCCAAATGACCTTTAATTCACCCCTCCACTTT
TRBV28	NA	TRBJ2-7	NA	CASSSHSWGGTVRPEQYF	TGTGCCAGCAGCTCCCATAGTTGGGGCGGGACAGTTCGTCCCGAGCAGTACTTC
TRBV25-1	NA	TRBJ2-1	NA	CASSESIKGTYNEQFF	TGTGCCAGCAGTGAATCAATTAAGGGCACCTACAATGAGCAGTTCTTC
TRBV9	once	TRBJ1-4	NA	CASSPLRHATNEKLFF	TGTGCCAGCAGCCCCTTGAGGCATGCAACTAATGAAAAACTGTTTTTT
TRBV19	NA	TRBJ2-2	NA	CASKISGAAGELFF	TGTGCCAGTAAAATTTCAGGGGCTGCCGGGGAGCTGTTTTTT
TRBV19	NA	TRBJ1-1	NA	CASSIIQGLEAFF	TGTGCCAGTAGTATAATTCAGGGACTGGAAGCTTTCTTT
TRBV11-2	NA	TRBJ2-1	TRBD1	CASSSENRGWNEQFF	TGTGCCAGCAGCTCCGAGAACAGGGGTTGGAATGAGCAGTTCTTC
TRBV13	NA	TRBJ2-7	NA	CASSLNSYEQYF	TGTGCCAGCAGCTTAAACTCCTACGAGCAGTACTTC
TRBV9	few	TRBJ2-7	TRBD1	CASSRQGRFEQYF	TGTGCCAGCAGCCGACAGGGGCGCTTTGAGCAGTACTTC
TRBV7-2	NA	TRBJ2-1	NA	CASSPKIGGLINEQFF	TGTGCCAGCAGCCCAAAAATCGGAGGGTTAATCAATGAGCAGTTCTTC
TRBV6-5	NA	TRBJ2-5	NA	CASMAQPGTQYF	TGTGCCAGCATGGCCCAGCCGGGGACCCAGTACTTC
TRBV6-1	NA	TRBJ1-1	NA	CASSALRGNTEAFF	TGTGCCAGCAGTGCGTTGCGGGGGAACACTGAAGCTTTCTTT
TRBV6-5	NA	TRBJ1-4	NA	CASSYSGANEKLFF	TGTGCCAGCAGTTACTCCGGGGCTAATGAAAAACTGTTTTTT
TRBV2	NA	TRBJ2-5	NA	CASTLAGTTQYF	TGTGCCAGCACCCTAGCTGGGACGACCCAGTACTTC
TRBV29-1	NA	TRBJ2-7	NA	CSVVGKASSYEQYF	TGCAGCGTAGTGGGAAAGGCGAGCTCCTACGAGCAGTACTTC
TRBV7-2	NA	TRBJ1-5	NA	CASRTYTGGYDQPQHF	TGTGCCAGCAGGACGTATACGGGGGGCTACGATCAGCCCCAGCATTTT
TRBV29-1	NA	TRBJ2-3	NA	CSFPRRGSTDTQYF	TGCAGCTTCCCCAGGAGGGGGAGCACAGATACGCAGTATTTT
TRBV9	NA	TRBJ1-3	NA	CASSVDTPSGTLNTIYF	TGTGCCAGCAGCGTAGACACCCCGTCCGGGACCCTGAACACCATATATTTT
TRBV5-1	NA	TRBJ2-7	NA	CASSFRPIQGGYEQYF	TGCGCCAGCAGCTTTCGGCCGATACAGGGCGGCTACGAGCAGTACTTC
TRBV5-4	NA	TRBJ2-1	NA	CASSDPRGLGEQFF	TGTGCCAGCAGCGACCCTAGAGGCCTGGGTGAGCAGTTCTTC
TRBV5-4	few	TRBJ2-1	NA	CASNPARGPPYNEQFF	TGTGCCAGCAATCCTGCTAGGGGTCCCCCCTACAATGAGCAGTTCTTC
TRBV29-1	NA	TRBJ2-2	TRBD2	CSVGLLADSTGELFF	TGCAGCGTTGGGTTACTAGCGGACAGCACCGGGGAGCTGTTTTTT
TRBV14	NA	TRBJ1-3	NA	CASSPDWGSGNTIYF	TGTGCCAGCAGCCCAGATTGGGGTTCTGGAAACACCATATATTTT
TRBV6-4	NA	TRBJ2-7	NA	CASSLDVGYEQYF	TGTGCCAGCAGCCTCGATGTCGGGTACGAGCAGTACTTC
TRBV4-3	NA	TRBJ2-1	NA	CASSQGRGDEQFF	TGCGCCAGCAGCCAAGGCAGGGGGGATGAGCAGTTCTTC
TRBV13	NA	TRBJ2-4	TRBD2	CASSYLPLAGGLSSTKNIQYF	TGTGCCAGCAGCTACCTACCGCTAGCGGGGGGGCTAAGCTCAACCAAAAACATTCAGTACTTC
TRBV23-1	once	TRBJ1-3	NA	CASIRCLSGNTIYF	TGCGCCAGCATCCGCTGCCTCTCTGGAAACACCATATATTTT
TRBV11-3	NA	TRBJ2-7	NA	CASSWGPTREQYF	TGTGCCAGCAGCTGGGGCCCGACGAGGGAGCAGTACTTC
TRBV11-3	once	TRBJ2-1	TRBD2	CASSSSSGSRPEQFF	TGTGCCAGCAGCTCCTCTAGCGGGAGTAGGCCTGAGCAGTTCTTC
TRBV28	few	TRBJ2-2	TRBD1	CASSSGGAGPGELFF	TGTGCCAGCAGTTCAGGGGGCGCCGGCCCCGGGGAGCTGTTTTTT
TRBV28	NA	TRBJ1-5	TRBD1	CASSPVGRGLGQPQHF	TGTGCCAGCAGCCCAGTTGGCAGGGGGCTAGGACAGCCCCAGCATTTT
TRBV18	once	TRBJ1-6	NA	CASFTTVYNSPLHF	TGTGCCAGCTTCACCACAGTCTATAATTCACCCCTCCACTTT
TRBV30	NA	TRBJ1-4	NA	CAWSETHEKLFF	TGTGCCTGGAGTGAGACCCACGAAAAACTGTTTTTT
TRBV6-6	few	TRBJ1-5	TRBD1	CASSSPGTGVWAQHF	TGTGCCAGCAGTTCCCCCGGGACAGGAGTATGGGCCCAGCATTTT
TRBV14	NA	TRBJ2-7	NA	CASSPRSPRYEQYF	TGTGCCAGCAGCCCCCGGTCCCCAAGGTACGAGCAGTACTTC
TRBV5-1	NA	TRBJ1-6	NA	CASSRWSGENNSPLHF	TGCGCCAGCAGCCGTTGGTCAGGGGAAAATAATTCACCCCTCCACTTT
TRBV7-2	NA	TRBJ1-5	NA	CASSLVGTEQNQPQHF	TGTGCCAGCAGCTTAGTCGGGACCGAACAGAATCAGCCCCAGCATTTT
TRBV19	NA	TRBJ2-1	TRBD2	CASSLLAGSSEQFF	TGTGCCAGTAGTTTGCTAGCGGGATCAAGTGAGCAGTTCTTC
TRBV7-3	NA	TRBJ1-5	NA	CASSPGVNQPQHF	TGTGCCAGCAGCCCCGGGGTCAATCAGCCCCAGCATTTT
TRBV6-5	NA	TRBJ2-7	NA	CASSFRQGGEQYF	TGTGCCAGCAGTTTTCGGCAGGGAGGCGAGCAGTACTTC